These T cell receptor beta chains were read from a single sample in a study of T cell responses to AZD1222 COVID-19 vaccine. The repertoire was sequenced with immunoSEQ multiplex PCR; TCRdb's copy has only in-frame clones and lacks some. The sample has 120,000 or so clones, approximately 83% seen once. Sequenced here: peripheral blood, sampled on day 0 of AZD1222 vaccination. These receptors all stem from an adult in good health. CDR3s include the opening cysteine and the closing phenylalanine or tryptophan. The order of the fields is D gene, J gene, V gene, clone size, CDR3 protein, CDR3 DNA. A D gene is named only where the DNA matches it firmly. Clone size is given for some rows only: seen once, a few or many times, or a class if the clone is expanded.

D gene: -; J gene: TRBJ2-7; V gene: TRBV2; clone size: -; CDR3 protein: CASSEALIGRYEQYF; CDR3 DNA: TGTGCCAGCAGTGAAGCGCTTATAGGGCGCTACGAGCAGTACTTC
D gene: -; J gene: TRBJ1-1; V gene: TRBV30; clone size: -; CDR3 protein: CAWGARVTEAFF; CDR3 DNA: TGTGCCTGGGGGGCAAGGGTCACTGAAGCTTTCTTT
D gene: -; J gene: TRBJ2-6; V gene: TRBV19; clone size: -; CDR3 protein: CASSKFKDSSGANVLTF; CDR3 DNA: TGTGCCAGTAGTAAGTTTAAAGACAGTTCTGGGGCCAACGTCCTGACTTTC
D gene: TRBD1; J gene: TRBJ1-2; V gene: TRBV2; clone size: -; CDR3 protein: CASSRTGKGYGYTF; CDR3 DNA: TGTGCCAGCAGTCGGACAGGGAAGGGCTATGGCTACACCTTC
D gene: -; J gene: TRBJ2-2; V gene: TRBV5-6; clone size: once; CDR3 protein: CASSLASRGELFF; CDR3 DNA: TGTGCCAGCAGCTTGGCCTCCCGCGGGGAGCTGTTTTTT
D gene: -; J gene: TRBJ1-3; V gene: TRBV30; clone size: -; CDR3 protein: CAWSITGISGNTIYF; CDR3 DNA: TGTGCCTGGAGTATCACAGGAATCTCTGGAAACACCATATATTTT
D gene: TRBD1; J gene: TRBJ1-5; V gene: TRBV18; clone size: -; CDR3 protein: CASSPPDRGQPQHF; CDR3 DNA: TGTGCCAGCTCACCACCCGACAGGGGACAGCCCCAGCATTTT
D gene: -; J gene: TRBJ1-5; V gene: TRBV28; clone size: -; CDR3 protein: CASSKDRYSNQPQHF; CDR3 DNA: TGTGCCAGCAGTAAAGACAGGTATAGCAATCAGCCCCAGCATTTT
D gene: TRBD1; J gene: TRBJ2-7; V gene: TRBV19; clone size: -; CDR3 protein: CASSRAGTGSYEQYF; CDR3 DNA: TGTGCCAGTAGTAGAGCCGGGACAGGGTCATACGAGCAGTACTTC
D gene: TRBD1; J gene: TRBJ1-4; V gene: TRBV18; clone size: few; CDR3 protein: CASSPPGQSPFNEKLFF; CDR3 DNA: TGTGCCAGCTCCCCGCCGGGACAGTCGCCCTTTAATGAAAAACTGTTTTTT
D gene: -; J gene: TRBJ1-6; V gene: TRBV24-1; clone size: -; CDR3 protein: CATSDPADDSPLHF; CDR3 DNA: TGTGCCACCAGTGATCCCGCGGATGATTCACCCCTCCACTTT
D gene: TRBD1; J gene: TRBJ1-2; V gene: TRBV5-5; clone size: few; CDR3 protein: CASGQGDVYGYTF; CDR3 DNA: TGTGCCAGCGGACAGGGTGATGTCTATGGCTACACCTTC
D gene: -; J gene: TRBJ1-1; V gene: TRBV7-9; clone size: -; CDR3 protein: CASSLGFGGRGNTEAFF; CDR3 DNA: TGTGCCAGCAGCTTAGGGTTCGGGGGGCGAGGGAACACTGAAGCTTTCTTT
D gene: -; J gene: TRBJ1-5; V gene: TRBV2; clone size: -; CDR3 protein: CASTNSGVKGQPQHF; CDR3 DNA: TGTGCCAGCACCAACTCGGGGGTCAAGGGTCAGCCCCAGCATTTT
D gene: TRBD2; J gene: TRBJ2-1; V gene: TRBV15; clone size: -; CDR3 protein: CATSRELAGDSYNEQFF; CDR3 DNA: TGTGCCACCAGCAGGGAGCTAGCGGGGGACTCCTACAATGAGCAGTTCTTC
D gene: -; J gene: TRBJ1-5; V gene: TRBV5-6; clone size: -; CDR3 protein: CASSYKQGNQPQHF; CDR3 DNA: TGTGCCAGCAGCTATAAACAGGGTAATCAGCCCCAGCATTTT
D gene: -; J gene: TRBJ2-5; V gene: TRBV11-3; clone size: -; CDR3 protein: CASSPGRRKETQYF; CDR3 DNA: TGTGCCAGCAGCCCCGGACGCAGGAAAGAGACCCAGTACTTC
D gene: TRBD2; J gene: TRBJ2-2; V gene: TRBV9; clone size: -; CDR3 protein: CASSVVGLAGAATGELFF; CDR3 DNA: TGTGCCAGCAGCGTAGTGGGACTAGCGGGAGCGGCCACCGGGGAGCTGTTTTTT
D gene: TRBD2; J gene: TRBJ2-4; V gene: TRBV7-8; clone size: -; CDR3 protein: CASSLSLWTSGSPDF; CDR3 DNA: TGTGCCAGCAGCTTATCACTATGGACTAGCGGGAGTCCGGACTTC
D gene: -; J gene: TRBJ1-6; V gene: TRBV10-2; clone size: -; CDR3 protein: CASSAASNSPLHF; CDR3 DNA: TGCGCCAGCAGTGCGGCCAGTAATTCACCCCTCCACTTT
D gene: -; J gene: TRBJ1-2; V gene: TRBV7-3; clone size: -; CDR3 protein: CASSRPLGGNYGYTF; CDR3 DNA: TGTGCCAGCAGCCGACCTCTGGGGGGGAACTATGGCTACACCTTC
D gene: TRBD1; J gene: TRBJ1-1; V gene: TRBV4-1; clone size: -; CDR3 protein: CASSQLNTGANTEAFF; CDR3 DNA: TGCGCCAGCAGCCAACTCAACACAGGGGCGAACACTGAAGCTTTCTTT
D gene: -; J gene: TRBJ1-5; V gene: TRBV21-1; clone size: -; CDR3 protein: CASSKDPAGPTDQPQHF; CDR3 DNA: TGTGCCAGCAGCAAAGATCCGGCAGGGCCTACGGATCAGCCCCAGCATTTT
D gene: TRBD1; J gene: TRBJ1-5; V gene: TRBV19; clone size: -; CDR3 protein: CASIRTGTNQPQHF; CDR3 DNA: TGTGCCAGTATTCGGACAGGGACGAATCAGCCCCAGCATTTT
D gene: -; J gene: TRBJ2-1; V gene: TRBV9; clone size: -; CDR3 protein: CASSVGGGGYNEQFF; CDR3 DNA: TGTGCCAGCAGCGTAGGCGGAGGTGGTTACAATGAGCAGTTCTTC
D gene: -; J gene: TRBJ1-5; V gene: TRBV18; clone size: -; CDR3 protein: CASSPPGNQPQHF; CDR3 DNA: TGTGCCAGCTCACCCCCAGGGAATCAGCCCCAGCATTTT
D gene: TRBD1; J gene: TRBJ1-4; V gene: TRBV6-5; clone size: few; CDR3 protein: CASKGTGSNEKLFF; CDR3 DNA: TGTGCCAGCAAAGGGACAGGGTCTAATGAAAAACTGTTTTTT